The rows below give T cell receptor beta chains drawn from one sample of a study of CD8 T cells in Susac syndrome. TCRdb passed the immunoSEQ multiplex PCR reads through MiXCR, listing each CDR3 protein once. Of 180,000 or so distinct CDR3 sequences in the sample, more than 90% were seen once. The specimen was CD4+ T cells from PBMCs. These TCRs come from a human donor with multiple sclerosis. CDR3s include the opening cysteine and the closing phenylalanine or tryptophan. A D gene is named only where the DNA matches it firmly. Clone size is stated in some rows and not others, as once, few, many or a class when expanded.

>TRBV30|-|-|TRBJ2-1
CAWKKRGWYNEQFF
TGTGCCTGGAAGAAAAGGGGTTGGTACAATGAGCAGTTCTTC
>TRBV18|-|TRBD1|TRBJ2-1
CASSPPGQGAYEQFF
TGTGCCAGCTCACCACCCGGACAGGGGGCCTATGAGCAGTTCTTC
>TRBV9|-|-|TRBJ2-3
CASSVGSSTSTDTQYF
TGTGCCAGCAGCGTAGGTTCATCAACTAGCACAGATACGCAGTATTTT
>TRBV2|-|TRBD2|TRBJ2-3
CASSFKRGGRPDTQYF
TGTGCCAGCAGTTTTAAGCGGGGGGGTCGCCCGGATACGCAGTATTTT
>TRBV20-1|-|TRBD2|TRBJ2-3
CSSGGSTDTQYF
TGCAGCAGCGGGGGGAGCACAGATACGCAGTATTTT
>TRBV20-1|-|-|TRBJ2-3
CSARGDTSTQYF
TGCAGTGCTAGGGGGGACACGAGTACGCAGTATTTT
>TRBV6-1|-|-|TRBJ1-2
CASSGPRDRDGYGYTF
TGTGCCAGCAGCGGACCGAGGGACCGAGATGGCTATGGCTACACCTTC
>TRBV5-4|-|-|TRBJ2-3
CASSLAGKGTQYF
TGTGCCAGCAGCTTGGCGGGTAAAGGCACGCAGTATTTT
>TRBV3-1|-|-|TRBJ2-1
CASSYNNEQFF
TGTGCCAGCAGCTATAACAATGAGCAGTTCTTC
>TRBV29-1|-|-|TRBJ1-1
CSGDRVKTEAFF
TGCAGCGGTGACAGAGTCAAAACTGAAGCTTTCTTT
>TRBV29-1|-|-|TRBJ1-1
CSTRTGNTEAFF
TGCAGCACAAGGACGGGGAACACTGAAGCTTTCTTT
>TRBV20-1|-|-|TRBJ2-1
CSARVGGGYNEQFF
TGCAGTGCTAGGGTTGGGGGCGGCTACAATGAGCAGTTCTTC
>TRBV10-3|once|-|TRBJ2-2
CAISRTETNTGELFF
TGTGCCATCAGTAGGACAGAGACGAACACCGGGGAGCTGTTTTTT
>TRBV5-8|-|TRBD1|TRBJ1-2
CASSLYSGQGFYGYTF
TGTGCCAGCAGCTTGTATTCCGGACAGGGATTCTATGGCTACACCTTC
>TRBV7-8|-|-|TRBJ2-3
CASSLEVGTQYF
TGTGCCAGCAGCTTAGAAGTTGGTACGCAGTATTTT
>TRBV9|-|-|TRBJ2-1
CASSVDPTTGRGEQFF
TGTGCCAGCAGCGTAGACCCCACGACAGGTCGCGGTGAGCAGTTCTTC
>TRBV18|few|TRBD2|TRBJ2-1
CASSPSGGSYNEQFF
TGTGCCAGCTCACCCTCGGGGGGCTCCTACAATGAGCAGTTCTTC
>TRBV12-3/TRBV12-4|-|TRBD1|TRBJ2-7
CASSFWDRAYEQYF
TGTGCCAGCAGTTTTTGGGACAGGGCCTACGAGCAGTACTTC
>TRBV5-4|-|-|TRBJ2-3
CASSLERSTDTQYF
TGTGCCAGCAGCTTGGAGCGGAGCACAGATACGCAGTATTTT
>TRBV15|-|TRBD2|TRBJ2-3
CATSRGGSGGATDTQYF
TGTGCCACCAGCAGAGGGGGTAGCGGGGGAGCCACAGATACGCAGTATTTT
>TRBV11-2|-|-|TRBJ2-3
CASSSDTDTQYF
TGTGCCAGCAGCTCTGACACAGATACGCAGTATTTT
>TRBV27|-|-|TRBJ2-4
CASRGLSAKNIQYF
TGTGCCAGCAGGGGACTCTCGGCCAAAAACATTCAGTACTTC
>TRBV2|-|TRBD1|TRBJ2-1
CASRTGQYNEQFF
TGTGCCAGCAGGACGGGACAGTACAATGAGCAGTTCTTC
>TRBV5-6|-|-|TRBJ1-1
CASSLSKGNTEAFF
TGTGCCAGCAGCTTGAGTAAGGGGAACACTGAAGCTTTCTTT
>TRBV2|-|-|TRBJ1-2
CASQSGVGYGYTF
TGTGCCAGTCAGTCGGGGGTGGGCTATGGCTACACCTTC
>TRBV20-1|-|-|TRBJ2-7
CSARERTHYEQYF
TGCAGTGCTAGAGAAAGGACTCACTACGAGCAGTACTTC
>TRBV29-1|-|-|TRBJ2-3
CSVESGDTQYF
TGCAGCGTTGAAAGCGGTGATACGCAGTATTTT
>TRBV7-3|-|-|TRBJ2-1
CASSFTGYNEQFF
TGTGCCAGCAGCTTTACAGGCTACAATGAGCAGTTCTTC
>TRBV4-3|-|-|TRBJ1-1
CASSQDHLGNTEAFF
TGCGCCAGCAGCCAAGATCACCTGGGCAACACTGAAGCTTTCTTT
>TRBV15|-|-|TRBJ2-2
CATSIGRRANTGELFF
TGTGCCACCAGCATTGGACGGAGAGCGAACACCGGGGAGCTGTTTTTT
>TRBV30|-|-|TRBJ2-3
CAWSGTDTQYF
TGTGCCTGGTCAGGAACGGATACGCAGTATTTT
>TRBV4-3|-|-|TRBJ1-2
CASSQSAGLYGYTF
TGCGCCAGCAGCCAATCGGCGGGACTTTATGGCTACACCTTC
>TRBV5-6|-|-|TRBJ2-1
CASSFRAPRTEQFF
TGTGCCAGCAGCTTTCGGGCCCCTCGGACAGAGCAGTTCTTC
>TRBV12-3/TRBV12-4|-|-|TRBJ2-5
CASTPDGRIGPQYF
TGTGCCAGCACCCCGGACGGACGGATTGGCCCCCAGTACTTC
>TRBV12-3/TRBV12-4|-|-|TRBJ2-6
CASSTNIGGANVLTF
TGTGCCAGCAGTACTAACATTGGTGGGGCCAACGTCCTGACTTTC
>TRBV25-1|once|TRBD1|TRBJ2-5
CASSPRGRGETQYF
TGTGCCAGCAGTCCCAGGGGGCGCGGAGAGACCCAGTACTTC
>TRBV6-5|-|-|TRBJ1-2
CASGQGRLRGYTF
TGTGCCAGCGGGCAGGGGCGGCTTCGTGGCTACACCTTC
>TRBV27|-|-|TRBJ2-1
CASSPFVGNEQFF
TGTGCCAGCAGCCCTTTTGTTGGCAATGAGCAGTTCTTC
>TRBV15|-|-|TRBJ2-6
CATSREPQGSGANVLTF
TGTGCCACCAGCAGAGAACCACAGGGCTCTGGGGCCAACGTCCTGACTTTC
>TRBV25-1|-|-|TRBJ1-3
CASSGAEGYGNTIYF
TGTGCCAGCAGTGGGGCAGAGGGTTACGGAAACACCATATATTTT
>TRBV13|-|-|TRBJ2-3
CASSLLAARTDTQYF
TGTGCCAGCAGCTTACTAGCTGCTCGCACAGATACGCAGTATTTT
>TRBV20-1|-|-|TRBJ1-2
CSARADFWSGNRLANYGYTF
TGCAGTGCTAGAGCCGATTTTTGGTCAGGGAATCGTCTCGCTAACTATGGCTACACCTTC
>TRBV9|-|-|TRBJ1-2
CASSVYRQGGYGYTF
TGTGCCAGCAGCGTCTACCGACAAGGCGGGTATGGCTACACCTTC
>TRBV7-9|-|TRBD2|TRBJ2-2
CASKLAGNTGELFF
TGTGCCAGCAAACTAGCGGGGAACACCGGGGAGCTGTTTTTT
>TRBV9|-|-|TRBJ1-6
CASSVRAGRNSPLHF
TGTGCCAGCAGCGTCCGAGCAGGCCGGAATTCACCCCTCCACTTT
>TRBV29-1|-|TRBD1|TRBJ1-5
CSVQGVGGGNQPQHF
TGCAGCGTCCAGGGGGTAGGGGGCGGCAATCAGCCCCAGCATTTT
>TRBV6-6|-|-|TRBJ1-6
CASSFMGVDSPLHF
TGTGCCAGCAGTTTCATGGGGGTGGATTCACCCCTCCACTTT
>TRBV4-3|-|TRBD1|TRBJ1-2
CASSQPMQGANYGYTF
TGCGCCAGCAGCCAACCCATGCAGGGGGCAAACTATGGCTACACCTTC
>TRBV6-6|-|-|TRBJ1-4
CASSSPLGGTNEKLFF
TGTGCCAGCAGTTCCCCTCTGGGGGGTACTAATGAAAAACTGTTTTTT
>TRBV4-1|once|-|TRBJ2-3
CASSQDPPGRGTDTQYF
TGCGCCAGCAGCCAAGACCCACCGGGACGAGGGACAGATACGCAGTATTTT
>TRBV4-1|once|-|TRBJ2-7
CASSQIQLVARHEQYF
TGCGCCAGCAGCCAAATTCAGCTTGTCGCCAGACACGAGCAGTACTTC
>TRBV20-1|-|TRBD1|TRBJ2-3
CTYQGAGDTQYF
TGCACCTACCAGGGGGCTGGAGATACGCAGTATTTT